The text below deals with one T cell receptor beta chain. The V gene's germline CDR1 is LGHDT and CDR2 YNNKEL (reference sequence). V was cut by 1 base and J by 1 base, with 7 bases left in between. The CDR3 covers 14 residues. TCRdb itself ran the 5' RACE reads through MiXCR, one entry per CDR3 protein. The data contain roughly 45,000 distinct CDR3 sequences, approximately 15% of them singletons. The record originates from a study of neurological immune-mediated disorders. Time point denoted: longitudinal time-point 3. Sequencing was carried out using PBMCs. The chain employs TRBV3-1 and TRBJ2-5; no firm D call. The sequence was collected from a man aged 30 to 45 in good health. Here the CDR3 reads CASSQGVSQETQYF. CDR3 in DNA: TGTGCCAGCAGCCAAGGCGTGAGCCAAGAGACCCAGTACTTC.